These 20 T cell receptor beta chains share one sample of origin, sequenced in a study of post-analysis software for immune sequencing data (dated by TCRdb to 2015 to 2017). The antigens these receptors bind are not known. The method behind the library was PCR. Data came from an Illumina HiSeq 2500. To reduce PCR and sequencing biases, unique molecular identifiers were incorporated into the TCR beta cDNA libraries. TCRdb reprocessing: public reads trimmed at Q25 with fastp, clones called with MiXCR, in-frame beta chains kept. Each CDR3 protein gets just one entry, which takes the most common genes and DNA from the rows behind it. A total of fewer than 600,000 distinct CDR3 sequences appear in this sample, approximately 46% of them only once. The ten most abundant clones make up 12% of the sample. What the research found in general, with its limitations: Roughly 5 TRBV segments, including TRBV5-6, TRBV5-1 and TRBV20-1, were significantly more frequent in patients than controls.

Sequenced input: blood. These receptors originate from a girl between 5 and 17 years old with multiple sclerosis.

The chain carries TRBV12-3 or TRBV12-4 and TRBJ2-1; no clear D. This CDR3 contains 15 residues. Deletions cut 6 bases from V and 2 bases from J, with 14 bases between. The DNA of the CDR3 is TGTGCCAGCAGCCCGGACCGTTACACCTACAATGAGCAGTTCTTC. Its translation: CASSPDRYTYNEQFF.

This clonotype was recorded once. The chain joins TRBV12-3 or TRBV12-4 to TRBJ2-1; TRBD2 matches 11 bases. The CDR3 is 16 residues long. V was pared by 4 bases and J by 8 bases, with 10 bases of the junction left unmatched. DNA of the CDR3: TGTGCCAGCAGTTCTCCTAGCGGGAGGTTCCGCGATGAGCAGTTCTTC. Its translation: CASSSPSGRFRDEQFF.

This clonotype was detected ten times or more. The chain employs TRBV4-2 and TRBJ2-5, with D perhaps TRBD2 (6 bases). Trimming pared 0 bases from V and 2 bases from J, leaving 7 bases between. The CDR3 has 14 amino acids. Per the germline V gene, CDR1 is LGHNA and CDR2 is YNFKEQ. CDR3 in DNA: TGTGCCAGCAGCCAAGAGGCGGGACAAGAGACCCAGTACTTC. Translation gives CASSQEAGQETQYF.

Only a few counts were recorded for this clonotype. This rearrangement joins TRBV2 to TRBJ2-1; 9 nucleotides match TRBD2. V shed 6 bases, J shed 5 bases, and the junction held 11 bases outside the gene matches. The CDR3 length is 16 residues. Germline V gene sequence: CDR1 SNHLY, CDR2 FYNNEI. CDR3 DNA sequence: TGTGCCAGCAGACCGAATCCGACTAGCGGCCACAATGAGCAGTTCTTC. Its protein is CASRPNPTSGHNEQFF.

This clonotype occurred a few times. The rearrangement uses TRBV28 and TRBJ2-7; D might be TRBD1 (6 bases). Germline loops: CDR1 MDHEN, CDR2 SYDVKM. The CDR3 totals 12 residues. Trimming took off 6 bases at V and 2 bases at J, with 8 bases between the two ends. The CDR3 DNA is TGTGCCAGCAGCGGGACAACCTACGAGCAGTACTTC. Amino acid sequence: CASSGTTYEQYF.

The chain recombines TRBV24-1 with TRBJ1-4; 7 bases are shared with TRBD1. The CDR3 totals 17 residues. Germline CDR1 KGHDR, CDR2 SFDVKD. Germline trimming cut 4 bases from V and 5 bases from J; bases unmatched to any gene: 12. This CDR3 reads CATSDSVSGQKNEKLFF. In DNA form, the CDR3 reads TGTGCCACCAGTGACTCCGTGTCGGGACAGAAGAATGAAAAACTGTTTTTT.

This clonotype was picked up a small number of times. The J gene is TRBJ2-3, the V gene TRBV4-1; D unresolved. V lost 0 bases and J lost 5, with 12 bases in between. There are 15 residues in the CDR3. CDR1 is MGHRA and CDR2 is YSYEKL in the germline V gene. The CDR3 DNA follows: TGCGCCAGCAGCCAAGAAGGCAAGCGTATAGATACGCAGTATTTT. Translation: CASSQEGKRIDTQYF.

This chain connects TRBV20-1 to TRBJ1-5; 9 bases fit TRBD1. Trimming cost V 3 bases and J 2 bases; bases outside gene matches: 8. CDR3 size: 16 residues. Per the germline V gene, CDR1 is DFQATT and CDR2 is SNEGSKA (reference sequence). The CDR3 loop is CSARDPRTGGNQPQHF. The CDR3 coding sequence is TGCAGTGCTAGGGACCCTCGGACAGGGGGCAATCAGCCCCAGCATTTT.

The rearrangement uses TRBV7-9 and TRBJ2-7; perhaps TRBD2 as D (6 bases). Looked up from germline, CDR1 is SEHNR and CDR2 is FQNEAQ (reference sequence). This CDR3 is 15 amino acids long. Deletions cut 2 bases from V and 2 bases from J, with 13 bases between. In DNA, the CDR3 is TGTGCCAGCAGCTTATCCGGGAGTTTTCCCTACGAGCAGTACTTC. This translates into CASSLSGSFPYEQYF.

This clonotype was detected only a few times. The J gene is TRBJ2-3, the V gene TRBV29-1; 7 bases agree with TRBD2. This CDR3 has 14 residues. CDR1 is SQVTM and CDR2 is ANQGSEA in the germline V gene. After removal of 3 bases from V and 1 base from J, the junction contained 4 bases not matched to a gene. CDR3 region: CSVETAGGTDTQYF. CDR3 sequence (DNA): TGCAGCGTTGAGACGGCGGGAGGCACAGATACGCAGTATTTT.

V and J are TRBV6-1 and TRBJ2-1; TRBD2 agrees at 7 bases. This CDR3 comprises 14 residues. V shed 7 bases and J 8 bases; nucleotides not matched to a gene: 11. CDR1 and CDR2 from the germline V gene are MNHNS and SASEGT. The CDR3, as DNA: TGTGCCAGCATTTCCAGCGGGATATCCCATGAGCAGTTCTTC. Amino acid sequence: CASISSGISHEQFF.

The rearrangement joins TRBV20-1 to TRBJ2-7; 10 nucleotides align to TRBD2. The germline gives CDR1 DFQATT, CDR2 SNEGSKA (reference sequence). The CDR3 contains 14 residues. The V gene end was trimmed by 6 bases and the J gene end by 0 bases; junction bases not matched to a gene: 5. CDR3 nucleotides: TGCAGTGCAATTCCTAGCGGGAGCTCCTACGAGCAGTACTTC. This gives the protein CSAIPSGSSYEQYF.

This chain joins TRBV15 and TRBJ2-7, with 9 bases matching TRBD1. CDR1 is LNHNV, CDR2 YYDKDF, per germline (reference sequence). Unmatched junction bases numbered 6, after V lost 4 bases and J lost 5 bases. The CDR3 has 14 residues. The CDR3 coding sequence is TGTGCCACCAGCACCTGGGACAGGGAGGACGAGCAGTACTTC. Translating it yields CATSTWDREDEQYF.

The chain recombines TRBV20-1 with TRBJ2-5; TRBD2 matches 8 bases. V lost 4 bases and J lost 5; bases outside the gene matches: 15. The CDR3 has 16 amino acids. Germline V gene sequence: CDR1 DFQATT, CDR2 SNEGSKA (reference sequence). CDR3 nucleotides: TGCAGTGCTATATATAGCGGGACGCCCACCGGGGAGACCCAGTACTTC. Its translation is CSAIYSGTPTGETQYF.

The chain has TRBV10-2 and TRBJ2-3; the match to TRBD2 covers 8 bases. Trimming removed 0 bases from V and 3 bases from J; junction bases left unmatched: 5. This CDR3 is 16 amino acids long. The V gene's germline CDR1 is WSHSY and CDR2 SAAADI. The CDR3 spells CASSESLSGTTDTQYF. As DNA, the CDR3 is TGCGCCAGCAGTGAGTCCCTTAGCGGGACGACAGATACGCAGTATTTT.

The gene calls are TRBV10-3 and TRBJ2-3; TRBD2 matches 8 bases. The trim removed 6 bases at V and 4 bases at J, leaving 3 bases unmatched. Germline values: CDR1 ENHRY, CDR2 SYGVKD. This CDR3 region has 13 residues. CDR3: CAISLTSADTQYF. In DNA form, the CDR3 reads TGTGCCATCAGCTTGACTAGCGCAGATACGCAGTATTTT.

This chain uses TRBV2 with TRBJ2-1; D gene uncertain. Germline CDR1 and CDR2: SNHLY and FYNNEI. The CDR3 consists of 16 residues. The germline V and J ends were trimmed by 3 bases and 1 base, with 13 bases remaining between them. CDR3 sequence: CASSDIGGRSYNEQFF. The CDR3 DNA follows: TGTGCCAGCAGTGATATCGGCGGAAGATCCTACAATGAGCAGTTCTTC.

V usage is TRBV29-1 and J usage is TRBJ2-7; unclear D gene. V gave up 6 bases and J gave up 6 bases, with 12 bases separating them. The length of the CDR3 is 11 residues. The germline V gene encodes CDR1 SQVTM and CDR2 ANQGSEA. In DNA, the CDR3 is TGCAGCGTCCAAGGTAGAGTCGAGCAGTACTTC. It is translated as CSVQGRVEQYF.

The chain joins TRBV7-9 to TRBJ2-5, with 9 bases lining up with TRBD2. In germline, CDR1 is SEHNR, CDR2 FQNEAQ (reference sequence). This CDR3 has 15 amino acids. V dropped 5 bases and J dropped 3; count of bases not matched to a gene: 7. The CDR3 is CASSPGTSLEETQYF. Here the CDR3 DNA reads TGTGCCAGCAGCCCCGGGACTAGCCTCGAAGAGACCCAGTACTTC.

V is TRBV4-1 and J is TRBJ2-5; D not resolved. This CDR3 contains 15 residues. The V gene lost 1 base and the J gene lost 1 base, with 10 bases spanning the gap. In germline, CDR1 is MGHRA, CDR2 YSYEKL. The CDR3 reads CASSQGPRLQETQYF. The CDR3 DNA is TGCGCCAGCAGCCAAGGTCCCAGGCTCCAAGAGACCCAGTACTTC.